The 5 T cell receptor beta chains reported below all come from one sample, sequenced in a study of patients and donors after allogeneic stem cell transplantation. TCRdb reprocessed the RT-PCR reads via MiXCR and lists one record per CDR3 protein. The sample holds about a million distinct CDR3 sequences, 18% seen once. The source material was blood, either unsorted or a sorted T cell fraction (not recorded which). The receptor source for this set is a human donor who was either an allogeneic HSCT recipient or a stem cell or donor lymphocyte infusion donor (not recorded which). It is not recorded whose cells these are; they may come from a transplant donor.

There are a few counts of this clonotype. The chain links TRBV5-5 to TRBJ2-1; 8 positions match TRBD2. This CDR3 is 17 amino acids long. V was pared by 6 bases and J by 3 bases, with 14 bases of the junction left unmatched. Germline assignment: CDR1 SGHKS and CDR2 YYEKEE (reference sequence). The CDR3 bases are TGTGCCAGCAACGGACTAGCCGATCGGGGGTACTACAATGAGCAGTTCTTC. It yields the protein CASNGLADRGYYNEQFF.

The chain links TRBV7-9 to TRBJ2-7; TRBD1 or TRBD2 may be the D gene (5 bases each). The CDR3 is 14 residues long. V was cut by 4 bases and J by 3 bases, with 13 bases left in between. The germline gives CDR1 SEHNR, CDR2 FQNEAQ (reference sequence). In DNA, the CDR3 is TGTGCCAGCAGCTCTCCCGGGACCAACTACGAGCAGTACTTC. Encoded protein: CASSSPGTNYEQYF.

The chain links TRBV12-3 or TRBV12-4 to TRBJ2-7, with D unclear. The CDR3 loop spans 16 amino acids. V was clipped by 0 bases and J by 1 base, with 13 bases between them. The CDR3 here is CASSLAFTLGSYEQYF. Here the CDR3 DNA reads TGTGCCAGCAGTTTAGCGTTCACTTTGGGATCCTACGAGCAGTACTTC.

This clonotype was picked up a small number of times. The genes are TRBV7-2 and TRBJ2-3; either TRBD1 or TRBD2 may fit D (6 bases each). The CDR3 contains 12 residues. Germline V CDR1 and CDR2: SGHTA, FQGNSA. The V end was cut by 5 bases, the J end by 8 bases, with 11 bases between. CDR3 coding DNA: TGTGCCAGCAGCGGCGGGACACCTACGCAGTATTTT. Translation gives CASSGGTPTQYF. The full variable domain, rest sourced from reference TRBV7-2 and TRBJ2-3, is GAGVSQSPSNKVTEKGKDVELRCDPISGHTALYWYRQSLGQGLEFLIYFQGNSAPDKSGLPSDRFSAERTGGSVSTLTIQRTQQEDSAVYLCASSGGTPTQYFGPGTRLTVL.

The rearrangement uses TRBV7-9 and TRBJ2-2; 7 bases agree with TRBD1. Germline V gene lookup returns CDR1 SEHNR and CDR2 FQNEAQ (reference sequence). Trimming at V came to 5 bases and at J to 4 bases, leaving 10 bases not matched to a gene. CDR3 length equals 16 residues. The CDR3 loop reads CASSATGAASTGELFF. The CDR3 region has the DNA TGTGCCAGCAGCGCCACAGGGGCGGCGAGCACCGGGGAGCTGTTTTTT.